Listed below are T cell receptor beta chains from one sample, sequenced in a study of CD8 T cells in Susac syndrome. TCRdb independently ran MiXCR on the immunoSEQ multiplex PCR reads; one entry per CDR3 protein. The data hold a few hundred thousand distinct CDR3 sequences, with 85% to 90% observed a single time. The sample was CD8+ T cells from PBMCs. Receptors were obtained from a human donor with multiple sclerosis. Both conserved end residues are part of each CDR3. D genes are given only for firm matches. Not every row has a clone size; where given, it reads once, few, many or a size class.

d_gene	len	v_gene	j_gene	abundance	CDR3nt	CDR3aa
.	13	TRBV10-2	TRBJ1-1	.	TGCGCCACCAACCCTGGGGGGTACACTGAAGCTTTCTTT	CATNPGGYTEAFF
.	13	TRBV28	TRBJ1-5	.	TGTGCCAGCAGTTTAATGGCAGGACAGCCCCAGCATTTT	CASSLMAGQPQHF
.	13	TRBV30	TRBJ1-2	once	TGTGCCTGGAGTGGTAAGGTGGACTATGGCTACACCTTC	CAWSGKVDYGYTF
.	13	TRBV19	TRBJ2-3	.	TGTGCCAGTAGCGTTTTCGACCCAGATACGCAGTATTTT	CASSVFDPDTQYF
TRBD2	14	TRBV7-3	TRBJ2-1	few	TGTGCCAGCAGCCCTAGCGGCCTTTACAATGAGCAGTTCTTC	CASSPSGLYNEQFF
.	17	TRBV10-1	TRBJ1-1	.	TGCGCCAGCAGTGAGTCGAACATCGACAGGCGGGCGACTGAAGCTTTCTTT	CASSESNIDRRATEAFF
.	15	TRBV2	TRBJ2-3	.	TGTGCCAGCAGTGTTGAGGGCTCGGGCACAGATACGCAGTATTTT	CASSVEGSGTDTQYF
.	16	TRBV4-1	TRBJ1-1	.	TGCGCCAGCAGCCAAGAATACGGCTTGACGAGTACTGAAGCTTTCTTT	CASSQEYGLTSTEAFF
.	16	TRBV7-9	TRBJ1-1	.	TGTGCCAGCAGCCACATAGGACGGATCCCGAACACTGAAGCTTTCTTT	CASSHIGRIPNTEAFF
TRBD1	17	TRBV6-5	TRBJ2-5	.	TGTGCCAGCAGTTCTACCGCCGGACAGGGGGCTGGGGAGACCCAGTACTTC	CASSSTAGQGAGETQYF
.	12	TRBV12-3/TRBV12-4	TRBJ2-7	.	TGTGCCAGCAGTTTTATCCCCAACGAGCAGTACTTC	CASSFIPNEQYF
TRBD2	14	TRBV27	TRBJ2-7	.	TGTGCCAGCAGTTTGGGTTGGCGGGGGGTCGAGCAGTACTTC	CASSLGWRGVEQYF
.	14	TRBV30	TRBJ1-5	.	TGTGCCTGGAGTCTGGGGATGGGCAATCAGCCCCAGCATTTT	CAWSLGMGNQPQHF
.	16	TRBV5-1	TRBJ2-5	.	TGCGCCAGCAGCTTGGGCGAAGGGGGGGTCGGAGAGACCCAGTACTTC	CASSLGEGGVGETQYF
.	13	TRBV19	TRBJ1-1	.	TGTGCCAGTAGTATAGTTACAGGCACTGAAGCTTTCTTT	CASSIVTGTEAFF
TRBD1	16	TRBV10-1	TRBJ2-2	.	TGCGCCAGCAGTGAGTCCCGGGACAGAGACACCGGGGAGCTGTTTTTT	CASSESRDRDTGELFF
.	11	TRBV27	TRBJ2-1	.	TGTGCCAGCATCGGGAGCGGTGAGCAGTTCTTC	CASIGSGEQFF
.	13	TRBV6-6	TRBJ2-7	.	TGTGCCAGCAGTTACGTGAGGAGTTTCGAGCAGTACTTC	CASSYVRSFEQYF
.	13	TRBV7-9	TRBJ2-1	once	TGTGCCAGCAGCCCCTTACGGTCCAATGAGCAGTTCTTC	CASSPLRSNEQFF
TRBD2	19	TRBV10-3	TRBJ2-3	.	TGTGCCATCAGTGAGTCCCAGAGCGGGGGGGCCTTAAGGACAGATACGCAGTATTTT	CAISESQSGGALRTDTQYF
.	16	TRBV4-1	TRBJ2-7	.	TGCGCCAGCAGCCAAGAAGTTGAGGGGGTGACCTACGAGCAGTACTTC	CASSQEVEGVTYEQYF
.	15	TRBV27	TRBJ2-7	.	TGTGCCAGCACCTCGCGTGGGGAGTGGTTCCACGAGCAGTACTTC	CASTSRGEWFHEQYF
TRBD1	17	TRBV11-2	TRBJ2-7	.	TGTGCCAGCAGCTTAGCGGAAACGGGACAGGGGGCCTACGAGCAGTACTTC	CASSLAETGQGAYEQYF
.	15	TRBV7-9	TRBJ2-1	.	TGTGCCAGCAGCTTTGAAGGGATCCCTAACAATGAGCAGTTCTTC	CASSFEGIPNNEQFF
.	17	TRBV3-1	TRBJ2-6	.	TGTGCCAGCAGCCAAGTAACCCGGTCCTCTGGGGCCAACGTCCTGACTTTC	CASSQVTRSSGANVLTF
.	15	TRBV4-1	TRBJ2-5	.	TGCGCCAGCAGCCAAGATGGGGGCCCACACGAGACCCAGTACTTC	CASSQDGGPHETQYF
TRBD2	15	TRBV12-3/TRBV12-4	TRBJ2-7	.	TGTGCCAGCTCCCCCCCGGGAGGGGCTACCTACGAGCAGTACTTC	CASSPPGGATYEQYF
.	13	TRBV20-1	TRBJ1-1	.	TGCAGTGCTCTTTGGACAGATATCACTGAAGCTTTCTTT	CSALWTDITEAFF
.	13	TRBV3-1	TRBJ1-1	.	TGTGCCAGCAGCCCTCTACAGGCGACTGAAGCTTTCTTT	CASSPLQATEAFF
TRBD2	18	TRBV7-9	TRBJ2-1	.	TGTGCCAGCAGCCCGTTACTAGCGGGAGGGCCAGGAGTGCCTGAGCAGTTCTTC	CASSPLLAGGPGVPEQFF
.	18	TRBV13	TRBJ2-3	.	TGTGCCAGCAGCCCCAGTCGGGGGAGCCGGTTTTTGACAGATACGCAGTATTTT	CASSPSRGSRFLTDTQYF
.	14	TRBV5-8	TRBJ1-1	.	TGTGCCAGCACCCTAGCGGTGGTGAACACTGAAGCTTTCTTT	CASTLAVVNTEAFF
.	13	TRBV10-3	TRBJ2-7	.	TGTGCCATCAGTGGGGGAAGTGTGGACGAGCAGTACTTC	CAISGGSVDEQYF
.	14	TRBV3-1	TRBJ2-7	.	TGTGCCAGCAGCCAACCCGGGGCCGACTACGAGCAGTACTTC	CASSQPGADYEQYF
.	16	TRBV11-2	TRBJ1-4	.	TGTGCCAGCAGCTTAGATCTGGGAGCAACTAATGAAAAACTGTTTTTT	CASSLDLGATNEKLFF
TRBD1	14	TRBV25-1	TRBJ2-7	.	TGTGCCAGCAGTGGCCCAGGGGGATACTACGAGCAGTACTTC	CASSGPGGYYEQYF
TRBD1	14	TRBV4-1	TRBJ2-7	once	TGCGCCAGCAGCCTCACGACAGGGTTCTACGAGCAGTACTTC	CASSLTTGFYEQYF
.	12	TRBV19	TRBJ1-1	.	TGTGCCAGTAGTCCTATGGGCCTCCGAGCTTTCTTT	CASSPMGLRAFF
.	16	TRBV7-9	TRBJ2-1	.	TGTGCCAGCAGCCGGGAGGGACAGGGTATAGGCAATGAGCAGTTCTTC	CASSREGQGIGNEQFF
.	12	TRBV5-4	TRBJ2-1	.	TGTGCCAGCAGCTCCGTTTTCAATGAGCAGTTCTTC	CASSSVFNEQFF
.	12	TRBV19	TRBJ1-2	.	TGTGCCAGTACCCCTGGGACCTATGGCTACACCTTC	CASTPGTYGYTF
TRBD2	14	TRBV4-1	TRBJ2-7	.	TGCGCCAGCAGCCAAGTCGGGAGGGGATACGAGCAGTACTTC	CASSQVGRGYEQYF
.	14	TRBV29-1	TRBJ1-1	.	TGCAGCGTCCTCGGGGGGCAGGTTGGCACTGAAGCTTTCTTT	CSVLGGQVGTEAFF
.	15	TRBV5-6	TRBJ2-1	.	TGTGCCAGCAGCTTGATTGGCCGTTATTACAATGAGCAGTTCTTC	CASSLIGRYYNEQFF
.	19	TRBV21-1	TRBJ1-5	.	TGTGCCAGCCCTTTCAGGGAAATGAACTTCCAAGATCGCAATCAGCCCCAGCATTTT	CASPFREMNFQDRNQPQHF
.	14	TRBV19	TRBJ2-7	.	TGTGCCAGTAGTATGTCAGGGGGGGACTACGAGCAGTACTTC	CASSMSGGDYEQYF
.	14	TRBV6-1	TRBJ1-6	.	TGTGCCAGCAGTGAGTCAGCCTATAATTCACCCCTCCACTTT	CASSESAYNSPLHF
.	17	TRBV12-3/TRBV12-4	TRBJ1-2	.	TGTGCCAGCAGCGCACCTTCTGGGTCAGAAGATCTTTATGGCTACACCTTC	CASSAPSGSEDLYGYTF
.	13	TRBV19	TRBJ1-2	once	TGTGCCAGTAGTCTACCCCTCCACGATGGCTACACCTTC	CASSLPLHDGYTF
.	13	TRBV4-1	TRBJ1-1	.	TGCGCCAGCAGCCAAGGGCAGAACGATGAAGCTTTCTTT	CASSQGQNDEAFF
.	14	TRBV19	TRBJ2-3	.	TGTGCCAGTAGTATTAAAAGGGGCACAGATACGCAGTATTTT	CASSIKRGTDTQYF
TRBD1	17	TRBV29-1	TRBJ2-1	.	TGCAGCGTTGACAACCGTCCCGGGACAGGGGTTAGTAATGAGCAGTTCTTC	CSVDNRPGTGVSNEQFF
TRBD1	16	TRBV29-1	TRBJ1-2	.	TGCAGCGTTACCGAAGAGGGACAGACCTTTCCCTATGGCTACACCTTC	CSVTEEGQTFPYGYTF
.	14	TRBV4-1	TRBJ2-7	.	TGCGCCAGCAGCCAAGAATGGCCTACCTACGAGCAGTACTTC	CASSQEWPTYEQYF
TRBD2	17	TRBV3-1	TRBJ2-3	.	TGTGCCAGCAGCCAAGATTCCAGCGGGGGGACCACAGATACGCAGTATTTT	CASSQDSSGGTTDTQYF